The 13 T cell receptor beta chains reported below all come from one sample, sequenced in a study of T-cell reconstitution after alpha-beta-depleted transplantation in children. Preparation of the TCRbeta library involved a method that used unique molecular identifiers. TCRdb passed the PCR reads through MiXCR, listing each CDR3 protein once. Among under 60,000 distinct CDR3 sequences listed, around 5.9% were seen once. The sequenced sample was PBMCs, mostly from graft donor cells, obtained 60 days after TCRalphabeta/CD19-depleted stem cell transplant. These receptors originate from a female patient between 2 and 15 years old who had a stem cell transplant for aplastic anemia, so the T cells may come from the graft donor.

This clonotype was seen repeatedly, ten times or more. This chain links TRBV20-1 with TRBJ1-2; D remains unclear. V was clipped by 0 bases and J by 4 bases, with 6 bases between them. From germline, CDR1 is DFQATT and CDR2 SNEGSKA (reference sequence). The CDR3 loop spans 12 amino acids. The CDR3 protein is CSARDRGYGYTF. CDR3 nucleotide sequence: TGCAGTGCTAGAGATCGGGGCTATGGCTACACCTTC.

This clonotype occurred many times. The genes are TRBV28 and TRBJ2-5, with 8 bases lining up with TRBD2. The CDR3 is made up of 15 amino acids. J lost 4 bases, V lost 9 bases, and 13 bases had no gene match. The germline gives CDR1 MDHEN, CDR2 SYDVKM. The CDR3 DNA reads as TGTGCCAGTGGCCGGGGGGGGCCGGAGTCAGAGACCCAGTACTTC. This gives the protein CASGRGGPESETQYF.

This clonotype was observed a few times. The chain joins TRBV5-1 to TRBJ1-3; 9 positions agree with TRBD1. Germline V lookup: CDR1 SGHRS, CDR2 YFSETQ. This CDR3 spans 19 amino acids. With V trimmed by 4 bases and J by 0 bases, 14 bases remained unmatched. CDR3 sequence: CASSRTGTGPSTSGNTIYF. CDR3 DNA sequence: TGCGCCAGCAGCAGGACCGGGACAGGGCCGTCCACCTCTGGAAACACCATATATTTT.

This clonotype was observed many times. The chain couples TRBV3-1 to TRBJ2-7; weak D call: TRBD1 (6 bases). V was cut by 1 base and J by 3 bases, with 10 bases left in between. The CDR3 contains 14 residues. Germline loops: CDR1 LGHDT, CDR2 YNNKEL (reference sequence). The CDR3 loop reads CASSQGGGIYEQYF. Here the CDR3 DNA reads TGTGCCAGCAGCCAAGGAGGGGGAATCTACGAGCAGTACTTC.

The chain carries TRBV7-9 and TRBJ2-2; perhaps TRBD2 as D (6 bases). Trimming left V 1 base short and J 3 bases short, with 9 bases between. CDR1 is SEHNR, CDR2 FQNEAQ, per germline (reference sequence). The CDR3 sequence is 15 residues long. This chain's CDR3 is CASSLGGEDTGELFF. The CDR3 DNA is TGTGCCAGCAGCTTAGGAGGGGAGGACACCGGGGAGCTGTTTTTT.

This clonotype was recorded at least ten times. The chain joins TRBV18 to TRBJ2-1; no firm D call. V gave up 0 bases and J gave up 5 bases, with 14 bases separating them. The germline CDR1 and CDR2 sequences are KGHSH and LQKENI. The length of the CDR3 is 16 residues. CDR3 residues: CASSPPKGIYHNEQFF. CDR3 nucleotide sequence: TGTGCCAGCTCACCACCAAAGGGAATTTACCACAATGAGCAGTTCTTC.

The table lists this clonotype with many counts. The V and J genes are TRBV20-1 and TRBJ1-4; tentative D call: TRBD1 (6 bases). The CDR3 runs 17 residues. In germline, CDR1 is DFQATT, CDR2 SNEGSKA (reference sequence). Trimming took off 3 bases at V and 3 bases at J, with 20 bases between the two ends. The CDR3 sequence: CSARVHKDRSANEKLFF. In DNA form, the CDR3 reads TGCAGTGCTAGGGTGCACAAAGACAGGTCGGCTAATGAAAAACTGTTTTTT.

This clonotype was counted a few times. The J gene is TRBJ2-1, the V gene TRBV7-9, with TRBD1 identical over 9 bases. V shed 2 bases and J 5 bases; nucleotides not matched to a gene: 7. The CDR3 has 16 residues. Germline CDR1 SEHNR, CDR2 FQNEAQ (reference sequence). CDR3 in DNA: TGTGCCAGCAGCTTACGGCGGGACAGGGTAGACAATGAGCAGTTCTTC. Encoded protein: CASSLRRDRVDNEQFF.

This clonotype was recorded many times. The chain employs TRBV28 and TRBJ1-3, with 8 bases lining up with TRBD1. Germline V CDR1 and CDR2: MDHEN, SYDVKM. V lost 6 bases and J lost 7; bases outside the gene matches: 2. The CDR3 extends over 12 amino acids. The CDR3 DNA reads TGTGCCAGCAGGCACAGGGGGAACACCATATATTTT. This translates into CASRHRGNTIYF.

This clonotype was counted at least ten times. The rearrangement links TRBV20-1 to TRBJ2-7; weak D call: TRBD1 (6 bases). V lost 4 bases to trimming and J lost 4 bases, with 14 bases between them. The CDR3 is 13 amino acids. From germline, CDR1 is DFQATT and CDR2 SNEGSKA (reference sequence). CDR3: CSATPGTQYEQYF. In DNA form, the CDR3 reads TGCAGTGCTACCCCCGGGACACAATACGAGCAGTACTTC.

This clonotype was counted many times. The chain combines TRBV5-1 with TRBJ2-6, with 12 nucleotides matching TRBD1. V trimming: 0 bases; J trimming: 3 bases; junction bases outside the gene matches: 7. From germline, CDR1 is SGHRS and CDR2 YFSETQ. CDR3 length: 19 amino acids. The CDR3 nucleotides read TGCGCCAGCAGCTTGGCCAGGGGACAGGGGGCAGGTGGGGCCAACGTCCTGACTTTC. Protein sequence: CASSLARGQGAGGANVLTF.

This clonotype was seen a few times. The chain carries TRBV2 and TRBJ2-7; D may be TRBD2 (5 bases). The germline CDR1 and CDR2 sequences are SNHLY and FYNNEI. The CDR3 is 16 amino acids. Trimming pared 3 bases from V and 0 bases from J, leaving 15 bases between. In DNA form, the CDR3 reads TGTGCCAGCAGTGACCTTTCGTCGGGGAGCTCCTACGAGCAGTACTTC. This encodes CASSDLSSGSSYEQYF.

This clonotype was counted many times. The J gene is TRBJ2-1, the V gene TRBV3-1; no reliable D call. The CDR3 has 12 amino acids. Germline V gene sequence: CDR1 LGHDT, CDR2 YNNKEL (reference sequence). V was cut by 2 bases and J by 10 bases, with 9 bases left in between. In nucleotides, the CDR3 is TGTGCCAGCAGCCAAAATCGGGTAGAGCAGTTCTTC. It translates to CASSQNRVEQFF.